One and the same sample provided the 6 T cell receptor beta chains below, sequenced in a study of HIV-infected patients and healthy controls. Reverse transcription used around 500 ng RNA and constant-region primers for alpha and beta. Alpha and beta chain libraries were made separately by chain-specific third strand synthesis with multiplexing indices. TCRdb passed the 5' RACE reads through MiXCR, listing each CDR3 protein once. Of about 14,000 distinct CDR3 sequences detected, around 12% appear once; the ten largest clones hold approximately 42%. Follow-up blood was drawn about 14 weeks, roughly three months, after antiretroviral therapy began. The repertoire came from unfractionated whole blood and reflected all unsorted peripheral T cells. Sequencing was performed on blood, taken during antiretroviral therapy. The receptors were gathered from an adult with HIV infection. The donor label of this sample is uncertain.

On this clonotype itself: This sequence may be a read error, since a much larger clone differs from it by one base. The chain employs TRBV10-3 and TRBJ1-5, with D perhaps TRBD1 (5 bases). Germline loops: CDR1 ENHRY, CDR2 SYGVKD. This CDR3 has 17 residues. The CDR3 reads CAISESGAEPSNQPQRF. In nucleotides, the CDR3 is TGTGCCATCAGTGAGTCCGGGGCGGAACCTAGCAATCAGCCCCAGCGTTTT.

This chain joins TRBV6-1 and TRBJ2-3, with 12 bases lining up with TRBD2. The germline V gene has CDR1 MNHNS and CDR2 SASEGT. CDR3 length: 16 amino acids. V shed 6 bases and J 2 bases; nucleotides not matched to a gene: 6. The CDR3 region is CASRSLAGGPTDTQYF. In nucleotides, the CDR3 is TGTGCCAGCAGATCACTAGCGGGGGGCCCCACAGATACGCAGTATTTT.

With regard to this clonotype: A much larger clone differs from this one at a single base, so this may be a read error. V gene TRBV18 combines with J gene TRBJ2-1, with TRBD2 as a possible D gene (5 bases). This CDR3 has 20 residues. Trimming took 1 base from V and 5 from J, leaving 27 bases between them. The germline gives CDR1 KGHSH, CDR2 LQKENI. The CDR3 spells CASSPLPGPAATRSHNEQFF. The CDR3 region has the DNA TGTGCCAGCTCACCACTACCCGGACCAGCGGCGACCAGAAGTCACAATGAGCAGTTCTTC. Using reference TRBV18 and TRBJ2-1 for the parts outside the CDR3, the full variable domain is NAGVMQNPRHLVRRRGQEARLRCSPMKGHSHVYWYRQLPEEGLKFMVYLQKENIIDESGMPKERFSAEFPKEGPSILRIQQVVRGDSAAYFCASSPLPGPAATRSHNEQFFGPGTRLTVL.

This clonotype has a count of ten or more. The J gene is TRBJ2-1, the V gene TRBV4-2; TRBD2 might be the D (6 bases). Germline V lookup: CDR1 LGHNA, CDR2 YNFKEQ. V lost 3 bases and J lost 0, with 9 bases in between. The length of the CDR3 is 15 residues. DNA of the CDR3: TGTGCCAGCAGCCAGGACTATCCCTCCTACAATGAGCAGTTCTTC. Amino acid sequence: CASSQDYPSYNEQFF.

This clonotype showed up many times. The V gene is TRBV29-1, the J gene TRBJ2-1; tentative D call: TRBD2 (5 bases). CDR1 is SQVTM and CDR2 is ANQGSEA in the germline V gene. The CDR3 contains 12 residues. V was cut by 4 bases and J by 2 bases, with 6 bases left in between. The CDR3 loop reads CSVGGTYNEQFF. CDR3 bases: TGCAGCGTTGGAGGGACCTACAATGAGCAGTTCTTC.

This clonotype was seen more than once but under ten times. The rearrangement links TRBV11-2 to TRBJ2-3; D is unresolved. This CDR3 is built from 14 residues. Trimming removed 1 base at V and 1 base at J, with 6 bases between. Germline assignment: CDR1 SGHAT and CDR2 FQNNGV. CDR3 nucleotides: TGTGCCAGCAGCTTAGTTCAAGGCACAGATACGCAGTATTTT. Protein: CASSLVQGTDTQYF.